These 25 T cell receptor beta chains were all obtained from the same sample, sequenced in a study of T-cell reconstitution after alpha-beta-depleted transplantation in children. Unique molecular identifiers were built into the TCRbeta library. One entry per CDR3 protein, called by TCRdb with MiXCR from the PCR reads. Among about 540,000 distinct CDR3 sequences listed, approximately 16% were seen once. The source was PBMCs from the stem cell graft donor, collected from the stem cell graft. The receptors were sampled from a human donor who donated a stem cell graft to a child with acute lymphoblastic leukemia.

This clonotype was seen a few times. V usage is TRBV5-6 and J usage is TRBJ2-3; weak D call: TRBD1 (6 bases). Looked up from germline, CDR1 is SGHDT and CDR2 is YYEEEE. This CDR3 spans 13 amino acids. Trimming cost V 8 bases and J 4 bases, with 14 bases left between them. CDR3 sequence reads: CASGQLGPDTQYF. Written as DNA, the CDR3 is TGTGCCAGTGGACAGTTGGGGCCAGATACGCAGTATTTT.

V and J are TRBV7-3 and TRBJ2-3; the D is unclear. CDR1 is SGHTA, CDR2 FQGTGA, per germline. The V end was cut by 5 bases, the J end by 3 bases, with 12 bases between. The CDR3 runs 14 residues. CDR3 coding DNA: TGTGCCAGCAGCACCCCCACGGTGACAGATACGCAGTATTTT. This translates into CASSTPTVTDTQYF.

Many counts were recorded for this clonotype. One end of the junction does not line up with germline, which may come from a read error. This rearrangement joins TRBV5-1 to TRBJ1-1, with 7 bases lining up with TRBD1. The CDR3 consists of 13 residues. Germline V lookup: CDR1 SGHRS, CDR2 YFSETQ. The CDR3 here is CASSQGMNTEAFF. CDR3 coding DNA: TGTGCCAGCTCACAGGGGATGAACACTGAAGCTTTCTTT.

V and J are TRBV29-1 and TRBJ1-1, with D tentatively TRBD1 (5 bases). Germline V gene sequence: CDR1 SQVTM, CDR2 ANQGSEA. The CDR3 spans 14 residues. Between the trimmed V and J ends, which lost 7 bases and 1 base, there was a span of 16 bases. The CDR3 nucleotides are TGCAGCGGGGGTTCGGCCAGGGAGAACACTGAAGCTTTCTTT. Amino acid sequence: CSGGSARENTEAFF.

The genes are TRBV4-1 and TRBJ1-1, with D maybe TRBD1 (5 bases). Germline loops: CDR1 MGHRA, CDR2 YSYEKL. The CDR3 length is 13 residues. V dropped 4 bases and J dropped 6 bases, with 12 bases sitting between them. The CDR3 spells CASSPTRGSEAFF. The CDR3 DNA reads TGCGCCAGCAGCCCGACGAGGGGCTCTGAAGCTTTCTTT.

This clonotype was seen only a few times. The rearrangement joins TRBV20-1 to TRBJ2-7; TRBD1 aligns across 8 bases. CDR3 length: 15 residues. CDR1 is DFQATT, CDR2 SNEGSKA, per germline (reference sequence). The junction had 14 bases not matched to a gene; V was cut back by 5 bases and J by 5 bases. CDR3 in amino acids: CSARNSHGQGNEQYF. The DNA of the CDR3 is TGCAGTGCTCGAAATTCACACGGACAGGGTAACGAGCAGTACTTC.

The CDR3 DNA reads as TGTGCCAGCAGCGCAAGTGGCACCGGGGAGCTGTTTTTT. Its protein is CASSASGTGELFF. The genes are TRBV9 and TRBJ2-2; no definite D call. Germline CDR1 reads SGDLS; CDR2 reads YYNGEE. V was pared by 3 bases and J by 4 bases, with 7 bases between. This CDR3 has 13 amino acids.

The sample holds a few counts of this clonotype. The gene calls are TRBV5-1 and TRBJ2-7; D call uncertain. Between the trimmed V and J ends, which lost 2 bases and 0 bases, there was a span of 9 bases. The germline gives CDR1 SGHRS, CDR2 YFSETQ. CDR3 size: 14 residues. The CDR3 DNA reads TGCGCCAGCAGCTTTGGGGTGTTCTCCTACGAGCAGTACTTC. Amino acid sequence: CASSFGVFSYEQYF.

This sequence joins TRBV29-1 and TRBJ2-1; 9 nucleotides align to TRBD2. This CDR3 is built from 13 residues. Per the germline V gene, CDR1 is SQVTM and CDR2 is ANQGSEA. The trim removed 7 bases at V and 3 bases at J, leaving 4 bases unmatched. Here the CDR3 reads CSGGLASYNEQFF. CDR3 bases: TGCAGCGGCGGACTAGCGAGCTACAATGAGCAGTTCTTC.

The CDR3, as DNA: TGTGCCAGCAGCCCTCAGACGTTTAAGTCCTACAATGAGCAGTTCTTC. It is translated as CASSPQTFKSYNEQFF. J is TRBJ2-1 and V is TRBV7-8; D gene uncertain. CDR1 SGHVS and CDR2 FQNEAQ come from the germline V gene. V lost 5 bases and J lost 1, with 15 bases in between. CDR3 length equals 16 residues.

The rearrangement joins TRBV10-2 to TRBJ1-2, with D possibly TRBD1 on 6 matching bases. This CDR3 region has 14 residues. From germline, CDR1 is WSHSY and CDR2 SAAADI. V was cut by 7 bases and J by 0 bases, with 12 bases left in between. Here the CDR3 reads CASMDRLANYGYTF. CDR3 DNA sequence: TGCGCCAGCATGGACAGACTTGCTAACTATGGCTACACCTTC.

The chain uses TRBV6-1 and TRBJ2-7; TRBD2 matches at 13 bases. Germline CDR1 and CDR2: MNHNS and SASEGT. The CDR3 contains 14 residues. The trim removed 6 bases at V and 6 bases at J, leaving 5 bases unmatched. The DNA for the CDR3 is TGTGCCAGCAGCCGTCGGACTAGCGGGAGCGAGCAGTACTTC. Its translation is CASSRRTSGSEQYF.

This clonotype turned up a few times. The chain recombines TRBV30 with TRBJ1-5; TRBD1 is a possible D gene (6 bases). Germline loops: CDR1 GTSNPN, CDR2 SVGIG (reference sequence). Between the trimmed V and J ends, which lost 3 bases and 4 bases, there was a span of 10 bases. CDR3 length: 13 amino acids. CDR3 bases: TGTGCCTGGAGCGCAGGGGCAAATCAGCCCCAGCATTTT. Translation gives CAWSAGANQPQHF.

The chain carries TRBV12-3 or TRBV12-4 and TRBJ1-5, with D uncertain. CDR3 size: 12 residues. V gave up 7 bases and J gave up 3 bases, with 7 bases separating them. CDR3 amino acids: CASTTDNQPQHF. In nucleotides, the CDR3 is TGTGCCAGCACCACGGACAATCAGCCCCAGCATTTT.

This clonotype has only a few counts. Germline is not matched at one junction end, which may reflect a read error. The CDR3 region has the DNA TGTGCCAGCAGTTCGAGCGAGGGATGGATGGCGGAGTTT. Translation gives CASSSSEGWMAEF. The rearrangement uses TRBV6-5 and TRBJ1-1; D unresolved. The length of the CDR3 is 13 residues. Germline V lookup: CDR1 MNHEY, CDR2 SVGAGI.

This clonotype was seen more than once but under ten times. The chain recombines TRBV7-3 with TRBJ2-1; D gene unclear. The germline V and J ends were trimmed by 1 base and 5 bases, with 6 bases remaining between them. CDR1 SGHTA and CDR2 FQGTGA come from the germline V gene. CDR3 length: 13 residues. The CDR3, as DNA: TGTGCCAGCAGCTTAATGCAGCACAATGAGCAGTTCTTC. Protein product: CASSLMQHNEQFF.

Only a few counts were recorded for this clonotype. The V gene is TRBV5-1, the J gene TRBJ2-7; D uncertain. This CDR3 comprises 12 residues. V dropped 0 bases and J dropped 6 bases, with 7 bases sitting between them. From germline, CDR1 is SGHRS and CDR2 YFSETQ. CDR3 nucleotides: TGCGCCAGCAGCTTGGGACCTAGCGAGCAGTACTTC. Protein sequence: CASSLGPSEQYF.

The table lists this clonotype with a few counts. The chain has TRBV3-1 and TRBJ2-4, with a tentative D call TRBD2 (5 bases). The CDR3 totals 13 residues. Germline CDR1 and CDR2: LGHDT and YNNKEL (reference sequence). Trimming pared 4 bases from V and 8 bases from J, leaving 12 bases between. The CDR3 here is CASSLPGGYIQYF. The DNA for the CDR3 is TGTGCCAGCAGCCTGCCCGGCGGGTACATTCAGTACTTC.

This clonotype turned up a few times. This sequence joins TRBV20-1 and TRBJ2-5; 8 bases fit TRBD2. The CDR3 consists of 13 residues. Germline trimming cut 5 bases from V and 8 bases from J; bases unmatched to any gene: 10. Germline assignment: CDR1 DFQATT and CDR2 SNEGSKA (reference sequence). The DNA for the CDR3 is TGCAGTGCTTATAGTAGCGGGACGGGCACCCAGTACTTC. The encoded protein is CSAYSSGTGTQYF.

The V gene is TRBV29-1, the J gene TRBJ1-5, with D unresolved. Germline CDR1 SQVTM, CDR2 ANQGSEA. The length of the CDR3 is 14 residues. Trimming left V 4 bases short and J 0 bases short, with 10 bases between. The CDR3 here is CSVAAGNSNQPQHF. The CDR3 coding sequence is TGCAGCGTTGCAGCGGGGAATAGCAATCAGCCCCAGCATTTT.

The chain carries TRBV20-1 and TRBJ2-1; 11 bases agree with TRBD2. The CDR3 spans 14 residues. V trimming: 4 bases; J trimming: 7 bases; junction bases outside the gene matches: 6. The germline V gene encodes CDR1 DFQATT and CDR2 SNEGSKA (reference sequence). CDR3 nucleotide sequence: TGCAGTGCTATCTCTAGCGGGAGGAAAAATGAGCAGTTCTTC. Translated: CSAISSGRKNEQFF.

V and J are TRBV7-9 and TRBJ2-4; D is uncertain. CDR1 is SEHNR and CDR2 is FQNEAQ in the germline V gene (reference sequence). This CDR3 has 13 residues. With 4 bases removed from V and 7 bases from J, the gap between germline ends came to 11 bases. CDR3 sequence reads: CASSSPAENIQYF. As DNA, the CDR3 is TGTGCCAGCAGCTCCCCGGCGGAGAACATTCAGTACTTC.

The V gene is TRBV6-5, the J gene TRBJ1-4; D ambiguous. The CDR3 runs to 14 residues. V lost 6 bases and J lost 3, with 11 bases in between. Germline V lookup: CDR1 MNHEY, CDR2 SVGAGI. The CDR3 sequence is CASSYSFSNEKLFF. DNA for the CDR3: TGTGCCAGCAGCTACAGCTTCTCTAATGAAAAACTGTTTTTT.

This clonotype turned up a few times. The V call is TRBV12-3 or TRBV12-4, the J call TRBJ1-2; 7 bases are shared with TRBD1. The junction had 3 bases not matched to a gene; V was cut back by 4 bases and J by 1 base. CDR3 size: 14 residues. CDR3 region: CASSSGTVNYGYTF. The CDR3 nucleotides read TGTGCCAGCAGTTCCGGGACAGTTAACTATGGCTACACCTTC.

The V call is TRBV27, the J call TRBJ1-5; D gene ambiguous. Trimming stripped 0 bases from V and 0 bases from J, with 6 bases between. CDR3 length equals 15 residues. Per germline, CDR1 MNHEY and CDR2 SMNVEV (reference sequence). CDR3 bases: TGTGCCAGCAGTTTATCACACCTTAGCAATCAGCCCCAGCATTTT. Its protein product is CASSLSHLSNQPQHF.